This TCR beta chain was found in a study of vaccination effects on CD4 cells after COVID-19. Once cultured for 10 days, the cells underwent separation to obtain CD4+ T cells. All study participants received two doses of BNT162b2 or mRNA-1273 vaccine. This table comes from immunoSEQ multiplex PCR, and its TCRdb copy is limited to in-frame clones, with some not included. The data show 50,000 to 70,000 clones, around 79% seen once. This clone was counted between two and nine times. The antigen is not known. Trimming pared 4 bases from V and 6 bases from J, leaving 15 bases between. Germline V gene lookup returns CDR1 LNHDA and CDR2 SQIVND (reference sequence). The CDR3 is made up of 15 amino acids.

The source was CD4+ T cells from PBMCs cultured without peptide, collected after COVID-19 vaccination. This receptor was obtained from a human donor who received a COVID-19 vaccine. V and J are TRBV19 and TRBJ2-2; D is possibly TRBD1 (7 bases). The CDR3 nucleotides are TGTGCCAGTAGTACACGACAGGGAGGTGCCGGGGAGCTGTTTTTT. The encoded protein is CASSTRQGGAGELFF.